The rows below give T cell receptor beta chains drawn from one sample of a study of blood T cells in healthy people across ages. TCRdb independently ran MiXCR on the 5' RACE reads; one entry per CDR3 protein. The sample lists about 780,000 distinct CDR3 sequences, about a quarter occurring once. These data also featured in a second study, about T cells of mothers and their children.

The sequenced sample was blood. Source of these receptors: a boy between 10 and 17 years old in good health. CDR3s include the opening cysteine and the closing phenylalanine or tryptophan. Each record gives: D gene, V gene, J gene, clone size, CDR3 DNA, CDR3 protein. D genes are given only for firm matches. Only part of the rows carry a size: once, few, many, or a class if the clone is expanded.

-	TRBV15	TRBJ2-6	few	TGTGCCACCAGCACCCCGGGACGCATGAATGCGGGGGCCAACGTCCTGACTTTC	CATSTPGRMNAGANVLTF
TRBD2	TRBV12-3/TRBV12-4	TRBJ2-5	-	TGTGCCAGCAGGGTGGGACTAGGAGGGGCAGTGACCCAGTACTTC	CASRVGLGGAVTQYF
-	TRBV6-5	TRBJ1-3	few	TGTGCCAGCAGTTACTCCGGATCACCAACTGGAAACACCATATATTTT	CASSYSGSPTGNTIYF
-	TRBV7-9	TRBJ1-2	few	TGTGGAAGCGGTTGGAGTCCACCAGATGGCTACACCTTC	CGSGWSPPDGYTF
TRBD2	TRBV6-2/TRBV6-3	TRBJ2-5	-	TGTGCCAGCAGTTTCCGGGGGGACGGGGGAGAGACCCAGTACTTC	CASSFRGDGGETQYF
TRBD1	TRBV12-3/TRBV12-4	TRBJ1-5	few	TGTGCCAGCAGCAGAGGACAGGGAGGCAATCAGCCCCAGCATTTT	CASSRGQGGNQPQHF
-	TRBV4-1	TRBJ1-6	few	TGCGCCAGCAGCCAAGAGGAGAGAAGGGACTCACCCCTCCACTTT	CASSQEERRDSPLHF
-	TRBV7-9	TRBJ2-7	few	TGTGCCAGCAGCTTGCAGGGCCTTGACTACGAGCAGTACTTC	CASSLQGLDYEQYF
-	TRBV15	TRBJ1-3	-	TGTGCCAGCACGGACGGAGTCTTAGGTGCTGGAAACACCATATATTTT	CASTDGVLGAGNTIYF
TRBD1	TRBV7-6	TRBJ2-5	few	TGTGCCAGCAGCAGACCGGGACAGGGGGTAGAGACCCAGTACTTC	CASSRPGQGVETQYF
-	TRBV30	TRBJ1-1	-	TGTGCCTGGAGGGGACGGGGGGGCACTGAAGCTTTCTTT	CAWRGRGGTEAFF
-	TRBV28	TRBJ2-5	few	TGTGCCAGCACCTCGCCCCGAGGGGCAGGGGAGACCCAGTACTTC	CASTSPRGAGETQYF
-	TRBV15	TRBJ2-1	-	TGTGCCACCAGCAGAGTAGAGGGGAAGCTATACAATGAGCAGTTCTTC	CATSRVEGKLYNEQFF
-	TRBV20-1	TRBJ2-5	few	TGCAGTGCTAGATCCGGGCAAGAGACCCAGTACTTC	CSARSGQETQYF
TRBD1	TRBV4-1	TRBJ2-5	-	TGCGCCAGCAGCCAGCCCACAGGGGGGAAGACCCAGTACTTC	CASSQPTGGKTQYF
-	TRBV11-2	TRBJ2-3	-	TGTGCCAGCAGCTTAGATGAGCGCCCGAGCACAGATACGCAGTATTTT	CASSLDERPSTDTQYF
-	TRBV6-1	TRBJ1-6	few	TGTGCCAGCAGTGATTCCCTTTCACCCCTCCACTTT	CASSDSLSPLHF
TRBD1	TRBV20-1	TRBJ2-1	-	TGCAGTGCCCCGGGACAGGGGTACAATGAGCAGTTCTTC	CSAPGQGYNEQFF
-	TRBV28	TRBJ1-2	few	TGTGCCAGCATCTACTTGCCGGGGCGCGGTTCTAACTATGGCTACACCTTC	CASIYLPGRGSNYGYTF
-	TRBV10-3	TRBJ2-7	few	TGTGCCATCAGTGAATGGGGAAACGAGCAGTACTTC	CAISEWGNEQYF
TRBD2	TRBV4-1	TRBJ2-7	-	TGCGCCAGCAGCCAAGATAGCGGGCGGCCCCTCTCATACGAGCAGTACTTC	CASSQDSGRPLSYEQYF
-	TRBV2	TRBJ2-6	-	TGTGCCCGCCTAGACAGCTCTGGGGCCAACGTCCTGACTTTC	CARLDSSGANVLTF
-	TRBV7-2	TRBJ2-6	few	TGTGCCAGCAGCTCTATCAGTTACCTCTCTGGGGCCAACGTCCTGACTTTC	CASSSISYLSGANVLTF
TRBD2	TRBV20-1	TRBJ2-7	few	TGCAGTGCTAGAGACATGAGCGGGGCCCTCCCCTACGAGCAGTACTTC	CSARDMSGALPYEQYF
-	TRBV29-1	TRBJ2-5	many	TGCAGCGTTGATTCCGCTGGAGGAGAGACCCAGTACTTC	CSVDSAGGETQYF
TRBD2	TRBV15	TRBJ2-3	few	TGTGCCACCAGCAGAGCACTAGCGACAGATACGCAGTATTTT	CATSRALATDTQYF
-	TRBV4-2	TRBJ1-3	few	TGTGCCAGCAGCCAACAAGGACAGTTCTCTGGAAACACCATATATTTT	CASSQQGQFSGNTIYF
-	TRBV7-2	TRBJ1-3	few	TGTGCCAGCAGCGTCGGGAGGGTCGGTGGAAACACCATATATTTT	CASSVGRVGGNTIYF
-	TRBV19	TRBJ2-7	-	TGTGCCAGTAATTCGGGTCAGGGTCTCTTCGAGCAGTACTTC	CASNSGQGLFEQYF
-	TRBV14	TRBJ2-4	-	TGTGCCAGCAGCGTGGGGACTCTTTCCAAAAACATTCAGTACTTC	CASSVGTLSKNIQYF
-	TRBV5-1	TRBJ1-1	few	TGCGCCAGCAGCTCGAGCGAGACATTCTACGGTAAGGTGACTGAAGCTTTCTTT	CASSSSETFYGKVTEAFF
TRBD2	TRBV7-2	TRBJ2-5	-	TGTGCCAGCAGCGATCGGCGGGGGGCCTCGGTTCAGACCCAGTACTTC	CASSDRRGASVQTQYF
-	TRBV4-2	TRBJ1-2	many	TGTGCCAGCAGCCACCACCTTGCGCGGCCTAACTATGGCTACACCTTC	CASSHHLARPNYGYTF
-	TRBV7-9	TRBJ2-7	-	TGTGCCAGCAGCCCAACGGTGGGAAGGTACGAGCAGTACTTC	CASSPTVGRYEQYF
-	TRBV3-1	TRBJ2-7	-	TGTGCCAGCAGCCAAGAGGGTAAACGGGGTCGCGAGCAGTACTTC	CASSQEGKRGREQYF
-	TRBV11-2	TRBJ2-3	few	TGTGCCAGCAGCTTAGTGGGGGGACGGTCTGATACGCAGTATTTT	CASSLVGGRSDTQYF
TRBD2	TRBV7-6	TRBJ2-7	-	TGTGCCAGCAGCGGGACTAGCAACGAGCAGTACTTC	CASSGTSNEQYF
-	TRBV29-1	TRBJ2-7	-	TGCAGCGTTGAGGCCCCTTCCTACGAGCAGTACTTC	CSVEAPSYEQYF
-	TRBV7-3	TRBJ2-1	-	TGTGCCAGCAGCCCCCTGGGGGGAAAGAATGAGCAGTTCTTC	CASSPLGGKNEQFF
TRBD2	TRBV5-1	TRBJ2-5	-	TGCGCCAGCAGGGAAGCGGGGGGGCCGGTAGATGAGACCCAGTACTTC	CASREAGGPVDETQYF
-	TRBV6-2/TRBV6-3	TRBJ2-6	-	TGTGCCAGCACCAAGGGGCGTAAAGTAAGCTCTGGGGCCAACGTCCTGACTTTC	CASTKGRKVSSGANVLTF
-	TRBV20-1	TRBJ2-3	-	TGCAGTGCTCGGGATGAGCCCACAGATACGCAGTATTTT	CSARDEPTDTQYF
-	TRBV19	TRBJ1-1	-	TGTGCCAGTAGCATTGAGGGGCGGGGGACTGAAGCTTTCTTT	CASSIEGRGTEAFF
TRBD1	TRBV4-2	TRBJ2-2	-	TGTGCCAGCAGCCATCCATTACAGGGGGATGACGGGGAGCTGTTTTTT	CASSHPLQGDDGELFF
-	TRBV5-1	TRBJ2-5	-	TGCGCCAGCACAGAACAGGGAACGGGCCAAGAGACCCAGTACTTC	CASTEQGTGQETQYF
TRBD1	TRBV10-3	TRBJ1-1	-	TGTGCCATCGGGGGACAGGGAAACACTGAAGCTTTCTTT	CAIGGQGNTEAFF
-	TRBV12-3/TRBV12-4	TRBJ2-3	few	TGTGCCAGCAGTTTCGGGCGGGGAGACACAGATACGCAGTATTTT	CASSFGRGDTDTQYF
-	TRBV7-9	TRBJ2-1	-	TGTGCCAGCAGCTCTTACAATGAGCAGTCCTTC	CASSSYNEQSF
TRBD1	TRBV20-1	TRBJ1-4	-	TGCAGTGCCAGACCGGGACAGGCTAATGAAAAACTGTTTTTT	CSARPGQANEKLFF
TRBD2	TRBV5-6	TRBJ2-3	few	TGTGCCAGCAGACTAGCGGGCGTTGGTACGCAGTATTTT	CASRLAGVGTQYF
-	TRBV10-3	TRBJ2-5	-	TGTGCCATCAGTGAGTCCGGGGACCAGTACTTC	CAISESGDQYF
TRBD2	TRBV28	TRBJ2-3	few	TGTGCCAGCAGTGTCTCTGGACTAGCGGGAGACCCCGATACGCAGTATTTT	CASSVSGLAGDPDTQYF
-	TRBV10-3	TRBJ1-4	few	TGTGCCATCAGTGGGGAGGGTCTTGGAGAAAAACTGTTTTTT	CAISGEGLGEKLFF
-	TRBV9	TRBJ2-1	-	TGTGCCAGCAGCCCACCCTCCCTGGGAGAGCAGTTCTTC	CASSPPSLGEQFF
-	TRBV10-2	TRBJ1-3	few	TGCGCCAGCAGTGAGTCGGGAGGACCTGGAAACACCATATATTTT	CASSESGGPGNTIYF
TRBD1	TRBV15	TRBJ2-5	-	TGTGCCACCAGCAGATCTCTCGGGACAGGGGAAGAGACCCAGTACTTC	CATSRSLGTGEETQYF
-	TRBV21-1	TRBJ2-7	-	TGTGCCAGCAGCATCGGGACAGGTGTCTACGAGCAGTACTTC	CASSIGTGVYEQYF
-	TRBV6-1	TRBJ2-1	-	TGTGCCAGCAGTTCTATCCATGAGCAGTTCTTC	CASSSIHEQFF
TRBD1	TRBV7-6	TRBJ2-5	many	TGTGCCAGCAGCTTAGCAGAGACAGGGGGGGGGACCCAGTACTTC	CASSLAETGGGTQYF